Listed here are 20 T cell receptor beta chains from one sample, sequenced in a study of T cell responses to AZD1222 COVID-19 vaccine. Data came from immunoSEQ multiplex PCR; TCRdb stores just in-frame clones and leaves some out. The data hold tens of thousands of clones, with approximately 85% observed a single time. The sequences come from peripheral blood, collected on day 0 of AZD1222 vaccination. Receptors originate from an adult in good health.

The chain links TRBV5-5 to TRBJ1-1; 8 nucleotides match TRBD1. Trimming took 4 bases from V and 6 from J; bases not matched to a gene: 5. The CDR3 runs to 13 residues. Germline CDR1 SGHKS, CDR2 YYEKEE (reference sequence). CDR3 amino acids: CASSPWTGPEAFF. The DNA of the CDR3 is TGTGCCAGCAGCCCTTGGACAGGGCCTGAAGCTTTCTTT.

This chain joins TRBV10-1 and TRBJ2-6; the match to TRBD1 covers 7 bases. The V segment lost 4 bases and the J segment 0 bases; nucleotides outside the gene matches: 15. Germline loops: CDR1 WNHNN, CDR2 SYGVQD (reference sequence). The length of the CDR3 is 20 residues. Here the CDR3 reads CASSGAAPGQSNSGANVLTF. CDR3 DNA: TGCGCCAGCAGTGGGGCGGCACCGGGACAGAGTAACTCTGGGGCCAACGTCCTGACTTTC.

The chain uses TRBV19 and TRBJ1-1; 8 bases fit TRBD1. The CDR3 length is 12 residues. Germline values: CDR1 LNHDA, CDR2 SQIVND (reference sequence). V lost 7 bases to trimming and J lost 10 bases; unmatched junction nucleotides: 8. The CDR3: CASTWDRTSAFF. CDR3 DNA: TGTGCCAGTACCTGGGACAGGACATCAGCTTTCTTT.

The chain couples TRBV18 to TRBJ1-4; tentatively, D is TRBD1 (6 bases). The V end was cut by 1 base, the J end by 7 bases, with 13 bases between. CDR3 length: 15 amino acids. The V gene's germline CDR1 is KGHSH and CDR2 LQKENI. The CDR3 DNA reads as TGTGCCAGCTCACCACAGGCTGGCAGGGGTGAAAAACTGTTTTTT. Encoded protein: CASSPQAGRGEKLFF.

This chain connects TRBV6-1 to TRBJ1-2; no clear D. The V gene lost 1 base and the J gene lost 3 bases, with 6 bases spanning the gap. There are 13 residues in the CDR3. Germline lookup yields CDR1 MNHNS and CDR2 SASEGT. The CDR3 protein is CASSEVGHYGYTF. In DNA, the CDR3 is TGTGCCAGCAGTGAAGTTGGGCACTATGGCTACACCTTC.

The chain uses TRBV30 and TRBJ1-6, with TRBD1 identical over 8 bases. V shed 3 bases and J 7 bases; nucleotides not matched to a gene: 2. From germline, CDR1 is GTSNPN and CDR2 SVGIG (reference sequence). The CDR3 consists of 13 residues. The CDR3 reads CAWRTGANSPLHF. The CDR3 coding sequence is TGTGCCTGGAGGACAGGGGCAAATTCACCCCTCCACTTT.

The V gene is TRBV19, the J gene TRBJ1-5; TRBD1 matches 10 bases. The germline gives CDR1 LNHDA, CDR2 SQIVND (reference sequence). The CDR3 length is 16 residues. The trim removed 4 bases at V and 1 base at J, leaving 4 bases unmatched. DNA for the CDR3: TGTGCCAGTAGTACGACAGGGGGCGCAAGCAATCAGCCCCAGCATTTT. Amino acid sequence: CASSTTGGASNQPQHF.

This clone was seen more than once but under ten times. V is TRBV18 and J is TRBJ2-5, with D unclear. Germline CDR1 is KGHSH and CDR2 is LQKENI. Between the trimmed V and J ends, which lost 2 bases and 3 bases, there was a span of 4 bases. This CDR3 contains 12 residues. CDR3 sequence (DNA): TGTGCCAGCTCACCAGAGGAAGAGACCCAGTACTTC. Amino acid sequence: CASSPEEETQYF.

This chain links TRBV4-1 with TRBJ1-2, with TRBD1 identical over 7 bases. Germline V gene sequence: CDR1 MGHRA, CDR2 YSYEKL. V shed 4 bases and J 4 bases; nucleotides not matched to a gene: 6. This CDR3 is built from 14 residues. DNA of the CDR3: TGCGCCAGCAGCCCCCTCGGACAGGTCTATGGCTACACCTTC. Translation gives CASSPLGQVYGYTF.

The CDR3 DNA follows: TGTGCCACCAGTGATCCAAGACAGGGGGCACAGCCCCAGCATTTT. Translating it yields CATSDPRQGAQPQHF. V usage is TRBV24-1 and J usage is TRBJ1-5; TRBD1 aligns across 10 bases. The CDR3 has 15 amino acids. V was clipped by 3 bases and J by 7 bases; unmatched bases: 5. The germline V gene encodes CDR1 KGHDR and CDR2 SFDVKD.

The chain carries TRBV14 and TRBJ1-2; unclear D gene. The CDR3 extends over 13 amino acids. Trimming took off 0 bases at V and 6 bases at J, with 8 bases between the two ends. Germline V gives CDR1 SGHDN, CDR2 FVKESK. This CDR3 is CASSQEGPDGYTF. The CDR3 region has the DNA TGTGCCAGCAGCCAAGAAGGACCTGATGGCTACACCTTC. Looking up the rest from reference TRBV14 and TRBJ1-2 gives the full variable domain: EAGVTQFPSHSVIEKGQTVTLRCDPISGHDNLYWYRRVMGKEIKFLLHFVKESKQDESGMPNNRFLAERTGGTYSTLKVQPAELEDSGVYFCASSQEGPDGYTFGSGTRLTVV.

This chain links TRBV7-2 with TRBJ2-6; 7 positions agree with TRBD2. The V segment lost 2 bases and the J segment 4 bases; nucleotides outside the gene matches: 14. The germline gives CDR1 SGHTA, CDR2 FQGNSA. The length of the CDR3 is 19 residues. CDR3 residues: CASSLRAGKGSGGANVLTF. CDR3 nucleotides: TGTGCCAGCAGCTTAAGAGCGGGAAAGGGCTCTGGAGGGGCCAACGTCCTGACTTTC.

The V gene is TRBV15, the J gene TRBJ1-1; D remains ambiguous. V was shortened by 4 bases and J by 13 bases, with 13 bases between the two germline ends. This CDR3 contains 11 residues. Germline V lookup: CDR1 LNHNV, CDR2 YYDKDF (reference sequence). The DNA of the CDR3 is TGTGCCACCAGCACTGGGTTTGAGGATTTCTTT. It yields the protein CATSTGFEDFF.

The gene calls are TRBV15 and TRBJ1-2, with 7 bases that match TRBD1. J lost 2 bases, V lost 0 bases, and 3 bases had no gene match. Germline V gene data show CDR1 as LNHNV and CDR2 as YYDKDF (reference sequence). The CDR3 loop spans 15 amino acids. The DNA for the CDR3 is TGTGCCACCAGCAGAGATGAACAGGGGAACTATGGCTACACCTTC. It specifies CATSRDEQGNYGYTF.

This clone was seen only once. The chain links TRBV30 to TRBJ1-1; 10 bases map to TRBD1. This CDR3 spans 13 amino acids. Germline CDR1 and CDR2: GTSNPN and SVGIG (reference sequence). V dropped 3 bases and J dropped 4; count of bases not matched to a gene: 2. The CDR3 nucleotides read TGTGCCTGGAGCGGGACAGGGGCCACTGAAGCTTTCTTT. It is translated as CAWSGTGATEAFF.

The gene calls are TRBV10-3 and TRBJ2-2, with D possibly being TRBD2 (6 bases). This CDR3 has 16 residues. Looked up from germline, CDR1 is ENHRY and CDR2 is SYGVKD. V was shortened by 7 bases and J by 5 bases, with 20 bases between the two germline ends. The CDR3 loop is CAITPGPTGGTGELFF. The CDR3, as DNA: TGTGCCATCACCCCAGGTCCAACCGGGGGAACCGGGGAGCTGTTTTTT.

CDR3: CASSSPHQPQHF. The CDR3 DNA reads TGTGCCAGCAGCAGTCCCCATCAGCCCCAGCATTTT. The chain employs TRBV12-3 or TRBV12-4 and TRBJ1-5; D is unresolved. The CDR3 totals 12 residues. Trimming cost V 6 bases and J 5 bases, with 8 bases left between them.

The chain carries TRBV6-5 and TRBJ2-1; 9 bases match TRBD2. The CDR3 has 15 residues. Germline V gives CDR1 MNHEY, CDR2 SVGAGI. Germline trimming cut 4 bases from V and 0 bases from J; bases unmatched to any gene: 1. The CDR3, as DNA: TGTGCCAGCAGTTTTAGCGGGGGCTCCTACAATGAGCAGTTCTTC. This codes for CASSFSGGSYNEQFF.

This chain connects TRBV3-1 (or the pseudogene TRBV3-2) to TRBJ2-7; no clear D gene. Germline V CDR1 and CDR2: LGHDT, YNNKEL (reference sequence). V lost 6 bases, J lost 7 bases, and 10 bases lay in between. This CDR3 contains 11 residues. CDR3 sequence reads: CASRDLGEQYF. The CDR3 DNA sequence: TGTGCCAGCAGGGACCTTGGGGAGCAGTACTTC.

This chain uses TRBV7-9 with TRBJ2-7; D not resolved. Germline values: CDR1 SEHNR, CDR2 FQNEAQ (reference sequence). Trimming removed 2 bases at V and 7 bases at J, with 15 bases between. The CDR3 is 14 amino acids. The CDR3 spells CASSLSGPGREQYF. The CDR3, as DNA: TGTGCCAGCAGCTTATCAGGACCGGGCCGGGAGCAGTACTTC.